One and the same sample provided the 18 T cell receptor beta chains below, sequenced in a study of cytomegalovirus exposure and HLA in healthy donors. A multiplex PCR was run with 60 Vbeta primers and 13 Jbeta primers. The assay was immunoSEQ multiplex PCR, and TCRdb's table has in-frame clones only and misses some. The sample records around 160,000 clones, over 70% being singletons. Sequencing input: PBMCs. The receptors shown here come from a woman aged 40-49 years in good health and CMV-seropositive.

This clone has a single count. The chain employs TRBV6-4 and TRBJ2-1; tentative D call: TRBD2 (6 bases). This CDR3 is 16 amino acids long. V shed 0 bases and J shed 0 bases, with 9 bases lying between them. Per germline, CDR1 MRHNA and CDR2 SNTAGT. CDR3 bases: TGTGCCAGCAGTGACTCGCGGGGAAGCTCCTACAATGAGCAGTTCTTC. It translates to CASSDSRGSSYNEQFF.

The chain employs TRBV7-7 and TRBJ2-5; TRBD2 matches at 9 bases. Germline V gene data show CDR1 as SSHAT and CDR2 as FNYEAQ (reference sequence). CDR3 length: 17 residues. V gave up 0 bases and J gave up 5 bases; unmatched junction bases: 10. As DNA, the CDR3 is TGTGCCAGCAGCTTAGCGCCGGACATAGCGGGGGCTGAGACCCAGTACTTC. Amino acids: CASSLAPDIAGAETQYF.

The gene calls are TRBV29-1 and TRBJ2-6; 11 positions agree with TRBD2. The CDR3 loop spans 14 amino acids. Germline lookup yields CDR1 SQVTM and CDR2 ANQGSEA. J lost 12 bases, V lost 6 bases, and 10 bases had no gene match. This chain's CDR3 is CSVGTLAGGSVLTF. The CDR3 DNA is TGCAGCGTGGGGACCTTAGCGGGGGGGTCCGTCCTGACTTTC.

In this sample, this clone turned up a few times. The V gene is TRBV5-1, the J gene TRBJ2-5, with 8 bases identical to TRBD1. Germline V gives CDR1 SGHRS, CDR2 YFSETQ. This CDR3 has 16 amino acids. V shed 0 bases and J 7 bases; nucleotides not matched to a gene: 11. The CDR3 nucleotides read TGCGCCAGCAGCTTGGCAGGGGGCGCGGGAATTGGGACCCAGTACTTC. Its translation is CASSLAGGAGIGTQYF.

The gene calls are TRBV7-3 and TRBJ2-1; 7 bases are shared with TRBD2. The CDR3 is 13 amino acids. Losses at the gene ends were 0 bases for V and 9 bases for J; bases not matched to a gene: 2. CDR1 and CDR2 from the germline V gene are SGHTA and FQGTGA. The CDR3 nucleotides read TGTGCCAGCAGCTTAACGGGAGGGTTTGAGCAGTTCTTC. Translating gives CASSLTGGFEQFF.

This clone was picked up a small number of times. The chain couples TRBV28 to TRBJ1-4, with TRBD1 as a possible D gene (6 bases). V shed 2 bases and J shed 5 bases, with 12 bases lying between them. This CDR3 has 15 residues. Germline V gives CDR1 MDHEN, CDR2 SYDVKM. CDR3 coding DNA: TGTGCCAGCAGTTTAGAGACAGGAGTGAATGAAAAACTGTTTTTT. Translated: CASSLETGVNEKLFF. The full variable domain, rest sourced from reference TRBV28 and TRBJ1-4, is DVKVTQSSRYLVKRTGEKVFLECVQDMDHENMFWYRQDPGLGLRLIYFSYDVKMKEKGDIPEGYSVSREKKERFSLILESASTNQTSMYLCASSLETGVNEKLFFGSGTQLSVL.

V and J are TRBV2 and TRBJ2-7, with D uncertain. This CDR3 is 13 amino acids long. V lost 6 bases and J 1 base, leaving 10 bases between the germline ends. CDR1 and CDR2 (germline): SNHLY, FYNNEI. CDR3 sequence: CASRVRSSYEQYF. The CDR3 DNA reads as TGTGCCAGCAGGGTCCGGTCGTCCTACGAGCAGTACTTC. The complete variable domain, with remaining parts taken from reference TRBV2 and TRBJ2-7, reads EPEVTQTPSHQVTQMGQEVILRCVPISNHLYFYWYRQILGQKVEFLVSFYNNEISEKSEIFDDQFSVERPDGSNFTLKIRSTKLEDSAMYFCASRVRSSYEQYFGPGTRLTVT.

This chain connects TRBV7-9 to TRBJ2-7, with D tentatively TRBD1 (5 bases). Germline V gene data show CDR1 as SEHNR and CDR2 as FQNEAQ (reference sequence). Trimming removed 5 bases at V and 0 bases at J, with 14 bases between. The CDR3 spans 15 residues. DNA for the CDR3: TGTGCCAGCAGCCTAAGGGGTGTCTACTCCTACGAGCAGTACTTC. It specifies CASSLRGVYSYEQYF.

The V call is TRBV7-9, the J call TRBJ2-1; TRBD1 aligns across 9 bases. CDR1 is SEHNR, CDR2 FQNEAQ, per germline (reference sequence). The CDR3 loop spans 11 amino acids. Trimming cost V 7 bases and J 16 bases; bases outside gene matches: 8. DNA of the CDR3: TGTGCCAGCACCGCTCAGGGACAGGGATTCTTC. Its protein is CASTAQGQGFF.

This chain uses TRBV10-3 with TRBJ1-4; D perhaps matches TRBD1 (6 bases). V gave up 3 bases and J gave up 7 bases, with 12 bases separating them. The germline V gene has CDR1 ENHRY and CDR2 SYGVKD. This CDR3 is 14 amino acids long. CDR3 DNA sequence: TGTGCCATCAGTGATATGGCAGGGGTTGAAAAACTGTTTTTT. Its translation is CAISDMAGVEKLFF.

The CDR3 loop reads CASSWALAGAADTQYF. CDR3 DNA: TGTGCCAGCAGCTGGGCGCTAGCGGGGGCAGCAGATACGCAGTATTTT. This chain joins TRBV5-4 and TRBJ2-3; 10 bases fit TRBD2. There are 16 residues in the CDR3. Germline CDR1 and CDR2: SGHNT and YYREEE (reference sequence). The junction had 8 bases not matched to a gene; V was cut back by 3 bases and J by 4 bases.

This chain connects TRBV6-5 to TRBJ2-7; 7 nucleotides match TRBD1. CDR1 MNHEY and CDR2 SVGAGI come from the germline V gene. V was pared by 2 bases and J by 3 bases, with 7 bases of the junction left unmatched. This CDR3 region has 15 residues. CDR3: CASSYAPGQYYEQYF. The CDR3, as DNA: TGTGCCAGCAGTTACGCACCGGGACAGTACTACGAGCAGTACTTC.

This sequence joins TRBV15 and TRBJ1-5; TRBD1 aligns across 10 bases. There are 14 residues in the CDR3. Germline V CDR1 and CDR2: LNHNV, YYDKDF (reference sequence). V lost 3 bases, J lost 6 bases, and 2 bases stayed unmatched. CDR3 protein: CATSSGDRGQPQHF. DNA of the CDR3: TGTGCCACCAGCAGCGGGGACAGGGGTCAGCCCCAGCATTTT.

The gene calls are TRBV9 and TRBJ1-2; the match to TRBD1 covers 8 bases. V lost 3 bases to trimming and J lost 0 bases; unmatched junction nucleotides: 4. The CDR3 sequence is 15 residues long. The germline gives CDR1 SGDLS, CDR2 YYNGEE. For the CDR3, the DNA is TGTGCCAGCAGCGAGGACAGGGCTCCTAACTATGGCTACACCTTC. Encoded protein: CASSEDRAPNYGYTF.

This clone was observed a handful of times. The chain joins TRBV11-2 to TRBJ1-1; TRBD1 might be the D (5 bases). The germline V gene encodes CDR1 SGHAT and CDR2 FQNNGV. The V gene lost 4 bases and the J gene lost 2 bases, with 11 bases spanning the gap. The CDR3 spans 14 residues. Here the CDR3 reads CASSWGQINTEAFF. CDR3 nucleotides: TGTGCCAGCAGCTGGGGCCAGATTAACACTGAAGCTTTCTTT.

The chain couples TRBV19 to TRBJ2-7, with 7 nucleotides matching TRBD2. V dropped 1 base and J dropped 2; count of bases not matched to a gene: 2. Germline CDR1 is LNHDA and CDR2 is SQIVND (reference sequence). This CDR3 is 14 amino acids long. The CDR3: CASSIGDYPYEQYF. In nucleotides, the CDR3 is TGTGCCAGTAGTATAGGGGACTACCCCTACGAGCAGTACTTC.

This chain uses TRBV7-9 with TRBJ2-5; the match to TRBD2 covers 11 bases. This CDR3 spans 16 amino acids. Trimming took 5 bases from V and 7 from J; bases not matched to a gene: 12. Looked up from germline, CDR1 is SEHNR and CDR2 is FQNEAQ (reference sequence). As DNA, the CDR3 is TGTGCCAGCAGCAATACGGGACTAGCGGTATTAGGGACCCAGTACTTC. Residues: CASSNTGLAVLGTQYF.

The chain uses TRBV4-1 and TRBJ2-2; 7 nucleotides align to TRBD1. The germline V gene has CDR1 MGHRA and CDR2 YSYEKL. V was clipped by 1 base and J by 4 bases; unmatched bases: 12. This CDR3 contains 18 residues. In DNA form, the CDR3 reads TGCGCCAGCAGCCAAGTCGGCGAGACAGGGCGTCGCACCGGGGAGCTGTTTTTT. It specifies CASSQVGETGRRTGELFF.